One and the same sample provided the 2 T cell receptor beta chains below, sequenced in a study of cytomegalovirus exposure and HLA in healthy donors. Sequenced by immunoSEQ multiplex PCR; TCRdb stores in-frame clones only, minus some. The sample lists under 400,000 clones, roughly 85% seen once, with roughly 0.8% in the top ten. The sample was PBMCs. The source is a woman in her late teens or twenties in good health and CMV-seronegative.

CDR3: CASSYPLETQYF. The CDR3 region has the DNA TGTGCCAGCAGTTACCCATTAGAGACCCAGTACTTC. V is TRBV6-6 and J is TRBJ2-5; D gene ambiguous. The CDR3 extends over 12 amino acids. Germline-derived CDR1 and CDR2 are MNHNY and SVGAGI (reference sequence). Trimming took off 2 bases at V and 4 bases at J, with 5 bases between the two ends.

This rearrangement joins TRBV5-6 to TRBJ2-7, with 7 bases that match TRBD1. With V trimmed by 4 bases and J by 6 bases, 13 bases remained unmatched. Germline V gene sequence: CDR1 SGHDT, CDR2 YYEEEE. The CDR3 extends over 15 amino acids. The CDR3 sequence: CASSGSRDSILEQYF. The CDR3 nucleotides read TGTGCCAGCAGCGGTAGCCGGGACAGCATCCTCGAGCAGTACTTC.